This T cell receptor (beta chain) was recovered during a study of Graves' ophthalmopathy and Graves' hyperthyroidism. Study-level findings and limits: In blood, most expanded thyroid clonotypes above 0.001 frequency were also detected.

Transcripts of RNA were the source for amplifying TCR beta CDR3 regions. First-round RT-PCR with HTBI primers preceded a second-round multiplex PCR. One entry per CDR3 protein results from TCRdb running MiXCR on the multiplex PCR reads. The table includes just over 600,000 distinct CDR3 sequences, about 20% detected once. The V and J ends lost 2 bases and 0 bases respectively, with 3 bases between them. This CDR3 spans 13 amino acids. Per the germline V gene, CDR1 is WNHNN and CDR2 is SYGVQD (reference sequence). Details on this clonotype: The antigen is undetermined.

Diagnoses were established from clinical symptoms, serum thyroxine, TRAb, thyroid ultrasound and orbital computed tomography. The TCR originated in a woman under 30 with stable Graves' hyperthyroidism. Some clones in this sample may be carry-over from other donors' samples. This chain connects TRBV10-1 to TRBJ2-3; D is unclear. Material: peripheral blood. CDR3 sequence: CASSEQSTDTQYF. Here the CDR3 DNA reads TGCGCCAGCAGTGAGCAGAGCACAGATACGCAGTATTTT.